The source of this T cell receptor (beta chain) is a study of blood T cell repertoires in COVID-19. Clones were sequenced by immunoSEQ multiplex PCR, and TCRdb holds only the in-frame ones, with some missing. The sample yields approximately 200,000 clones, approximately 90% seen once. Per the germline V gene, CDR1 is LNHNV and CDR2 is YYDKDF (reference sequence). The CDR3 sequence is 13 residues long. Trimming stripped 1 base from V and 11 bases from J, with 11 bases between. V gene TRBV15 combines with J gene TRBJ1-4; perhaps TRBD1 as D (6 bases). Sequenced sample: peripheral blood. The clonotype comes from a woman in her twenties or thirties with acute or convalescent COVID-19. The CDR3 reads CATSRGQERKLFF. CDR3 in DNA: TGTGCCACCAGCAGAGGACAGGAGCGTAAACTGTTTTTT.